This TCR beta chain came from a study of technical replicates of blood from several donors. The germline CDR1 and CDR2 sequences are SQVTM and ANQGSEA. V was cut by 5 bases and J by 6 bases, with 11 bases left in between. The CDR3 runs to 12 residues. Only in-frame clones appear in the TCRdb table, and some are missing; sequencing was by immunoSEQ multiplex PCR. The top ten hold about 0.35% of the sample, which has tens of thousands of clones, about 90% seen once. The V call is TRBV29-1, the J call TRBJ1-5; D remains ambiguous. Sequences were obtained from T cells isolated from PBMCs. The receptor's source is a human donor in good health. Some clones in this sample may be carry-over from other donors' samples. CDR3 nucleotide sequence: TGCAGCGTTCGCGGCTCCGGTCAGCCCCAGCATTTT. Its protein product is CSVRGSGQPQHF.